This TCR beta chain comes out of a study of OX40 agonist ivuxolimab in advanced cancers. Libraries were prepared by immunoSEQ multiplex PCR; TCRdb keeps only in-frame clonotypes and omits some of them. This table has roughly 45,000 clones, 80% to 85% appearing once. Between the trimmed V and J ends, which lost 3 bases and 3 bases, there was a span of 13 bases. The CDR3 length is 15 residues. The germline gives CDR1 SEHNR, CDR2 FQNEAQ (reference sequence). Sequenced material: CD4+ or CD8+ T cells sorted from blood, taken in a trial of the OX40 agonist ivuxolimab. The chain recombines TRBV7-9 with TRBJ2-3; D is tentatively TRBD1 or TRBD2 (5 bases each). The clonotype originates from an adult with an advanced solid tumor such as melanoma, head and neck, liver or kidney cancer. CDR3 DNA: TGTGCCAGCAGCTTGACCGCAGGGAGAACAGATACGCAGTATTTT. It encodes CASSLTAGRTDTQYF.